Below are 4 T cell receptor beta chains sequenced from a single sample in a study of T cell responses to AZD1222 COVID-19 vaccine (dated by TCRdb to about 2021). Receptor libraries were prepared by the immunoSEQ multiplex PCR assay. This is the immuneACCESS table as TCRdb keeps it, with only in-frame sequences that have V and J called. A part of the clones is gone; compared with another copy, unresolved V genes explain less than half, and the rest is unexplained. This sample is represented by about 110,000 clones; approximately 90% of them were singletons. The ten top clones hold over 3% of the sample. The sample's time point label, in plain terms: baseline before first vaccination. The intended sense of this specimen's treatment or condition label: meningococcal conjugate vaccine given as trial control. The specimen was peripheral blood, collected on day 0 of MenACWY control vaccination. The receptors shown here come from an adult in good health.

CDR3 region: CASSVAGRGTEAFF. For the CDR3, the DNA is TGTGCCAGCAGCGTAGCAGGGAGGGGAACTGAAGCTTTCTTT. This chain links TRBV9 with TRBJ1-1; D might be TRBD1 (5 bases). The V gene lost 0 bases and the J gene lost 5 bases, with 11 bases spanning the gap. CDR1 SGDLS and CDR2 YYNGEE come from the germline V gene. The CDR3 runs to 14 residues.

The chain carries TRBV19 and TRBJ1-5; possibly TRBD1 for D (6 bases). Germline-derived CDR1 and CDR2 are LNHDA and SQIVND (reference sequence). The CDR3 sequence is 16 residues long. V gave up 2 bases and J gave up 1 base, with 12 bases separating them. CDR3 protein: CASSIRAGQSNQPQHF. In nucleotides, the CDR3 is TGTGCCAGTAGTATAAGGGCGGGACAAAGCAATCAGCCCCAGCATTTT.

The chain uses TRBV11-3 and TRBJ2-5; 7 nucleotides align to TRBD1. This CDR3 spans 15 amino acids. Unmatched junction bases numbered 3, after V lost 1 base and J lost 1 base. Germline V gives CDR1 SGHNT, CDR2 YENEEA. CDR3 in amino acids: CASSLGAGGQETQYF. The CDR3, as DNA: TGTGCCAGCAGCTTAGGGGCAGGGGGCCAAGAGACCCAGTACTTC.

V gene TRBV5-1 combines with J gene TRBJ2-7; 9 nucleotides agree with TRBD2. Germline V gene data show CDR1 as SGHRS and CDR2 as YFSETQ. With V trimmed by 6 bases and J by 5 bases, 12 bases remained unmatched. This CDR3 is built from 15 residues. The CDR3 loop is CASTSLAGGQDEQYF. The CDR3, as DNA: TGCGCCAGCACAAGCCTGGCGGGGGGGCAGGACGAGCAGTACTTC.